The 6 T cell receptor beta chains in this list originate from one sample, sequenced in a study of blood T cell repertoires in COVID-19. Measured with immunoSEQ multiplex PCR; TCRdb has only the in-frame clones, and not every one. The repertoire consists of around 220,000 clones, with around 90% occurring once and the leading ten covering about 15%. Sequenced: PBMCs or T cells enriched from blood (not recorded which). The receptor set was obtained from a man aged 30 to 39 who had been exposed to COVID-19.

V is TRBV19 and J is TRBJ2-1; a weak D match, TRBD1 (6 bases). The V gene's germline CDR1 is LNHDA and CDR2 SQIVND (reference sequence). The CDR3 is 14 residues long. The ends were cut back, 5 bases at V and 10 bases at J, with 18 bases in the middle. In DNA form, the CDR3 reads TGTGCCAGTAGTCCCCTGAGGGGGTTTACGGAGCAGTTCTTC. Protein: CASSPLRGFTEQFF.

The rearrangement uses TRBV7-9 and TRBJ2-2, with TRBD2 as a possible D gene (6 bases). V gave up 9 bases and J gave up 0 bases, with 11 bases separating them. This CDR3 is 14 amino acids long. The germline V gene has CDR1 SEHNR and CDR2 FQNEAQ (reference sequence). CDR3 DNA: TGTGCCAGGGAGGGACTTCCGAACACCGGGGAGCTGTTTTTT. Its translation is CAREGLPNTGELFF.

This clone was counted only a few times. The V call is TRBV4-1, the J call TRBJ1-2; unclear D gene. Per the germline V gene, CDR1 is MGHRA and CDR2 is YSYEKL. V was cut by 3 bases and J by 3 bases, with 14 bases left in between. The CDR3 is 15 amino acids. CDR3 sequence reads: CASSQPLREDYGYTF. Written as DNA, the CDR3 is TGCGCCAGCAGCCAGCCCCTAAGGGAGGACTATGGCTACACCTTC.

This sequence joins TRBV6-5 and TRBJ2-3; 9 bases fit TRBD1. The V and J ends lost 6 bases and 7 bases, in that order; junction bases with no gene match: 11. The CDR3 loop spans 15 amino acids. The germline CDR1 and CDR2 sequences are MNHEY and SVGAGI. Here the CDR3 DNA reads TGTGCCAGCAGGCCCCCCGGGACAGGGACATATACGCAGTATTTT. Translating it yields CASRPPGTGTYTQYF.

As DNA, the CDR3 is TGTGCCAGCAGCCCCCTTTTGGACGGGGGGGAAGAGACCCAGTACTTC. The encoded protein is CASSPLLDGGEETQYF. The rearrangement uses TRBV7-2 and TRBJ2-5; 8 nucleotides align to TRBD2. CDR3 size: 16 residues. Germline values: CDR1 SGHTA, CDR2 FQGNSA. Germline trimming cut 5 bases from V and 3 bases from J; bases unmatched to any gene: 11.

The J gene is TRBJ2-1, the V gene TRBV2; 7 bases are shared with TRBD2. The V segment lost 7 bases and the J segment 6 bases; nucleotides outside the gene matches: 12. The CDR3 runs to 15 residues. Germline CDR1 is SNHLY and CDR2 is FYNNEI. The CDR3, as DNA: TGTGCCAGCAACCGGGTGCTAGCGGAGCTCAATGAGCAGTTCTTC. Amino acids: CASNRVLAELNEQFF.